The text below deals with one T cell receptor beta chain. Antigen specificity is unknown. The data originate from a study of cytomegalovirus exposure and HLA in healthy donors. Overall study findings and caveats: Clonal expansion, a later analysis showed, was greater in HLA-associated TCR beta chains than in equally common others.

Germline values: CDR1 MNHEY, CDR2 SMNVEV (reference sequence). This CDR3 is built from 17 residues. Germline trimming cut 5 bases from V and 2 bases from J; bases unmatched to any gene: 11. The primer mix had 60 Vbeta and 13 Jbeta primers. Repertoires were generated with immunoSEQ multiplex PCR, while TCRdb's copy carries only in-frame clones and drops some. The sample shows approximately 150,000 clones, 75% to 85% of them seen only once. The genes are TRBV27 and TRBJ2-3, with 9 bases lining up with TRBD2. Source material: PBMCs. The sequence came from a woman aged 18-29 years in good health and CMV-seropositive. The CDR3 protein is CASSPSGARQPTDTQYF. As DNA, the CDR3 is TGTGCCAGCAGTCCTAGCGGGGCCCGGCAGCCCACAGATACGCAGTATTTT.